This TCR beta chain was obtained from a study of vaccination effects on CD4 cells after COVID-19. After expansion with viral peptide pools in the ViraFEST assay, antigen-specific CD4+ T cells were sequenced. The authors isolated CD4+ T cells after approximately 9 days of culture. Participants were given two doses of BNT162b2 or mRNA-1273 vaccine. Days 3 and 7 were when half the medium was replaced with IL-2 medium. The CDR3 consists of 12 residues. The germline V gene encodes CDR1 MNHEY and CDR2 SVGAGI. The V end lost 3 bases, the J end lost 11 bases, and 8 bases lay between the germline ends. Regarding this clone: What it binds is unknown.

Data came from immunoSEQ multiplex PCR; TCRdb stores just in-frame clones and leaves some out. The sample consists of around 25,000 clones, about four fifths of them appearing once. The receptor's source is a human donor who received a COVID-19 vaccine. Some clones in this sample may be carry-over from other donors' samples. The chain joins TRBV6-5 to TRBJ1-6; D gene ambiguous. This specimen was CD4+ T cells from PBMCs cultured with HCoV-NL63 spike peptides, taken after COVID-19 vaccination. This chain's CDR3 is CASSYGLTPLHF. The CDR3 DNA is TGTGCCAGCAGTTATGGGTTGACACCCCTCCACTTT.